This T cell receptor beta chain emerged from a study of shared clonotypes between healthy human individuals. Study-wide results and caveats: Owing to a small donor count, the genetic and exposure-history diversity represented was limited.

CD8 cells regarded as naive lacked CD45RO, were positively chosen for CCR7, and omitted terminally differentiated effector memory CD45RA+ cells. Clones were sequenced by immunoSEQ multiplex PCR, and TCRdb holds only the in-frame ones, with some missing. The data contain about 1,800,000 clones, 85% to 95% of them singletons. With respect to this clone: The antigen is not known.

Germline assignment: CDR1 MNHEY and CDR2 SVGAGI. This CDR3 spans 15 amino acids. V lost 0 bases, J lost 5 bases, and 7 bases stayed unmatched. The gene calls are TRBV6-5 and TRBJ2-7; TRBD2 matches 7 bases. The sample taken for sequencing was naive CD8+ T cells sorted from blood. The clonotype originates from a young man in good health. In DNA, the CDR3 is TGTGCCAGCAGTTACTCGCGCGGGAGTTTCCACGAGCAGTACTTC. It encodes CASSYSRGSFHEQYF.